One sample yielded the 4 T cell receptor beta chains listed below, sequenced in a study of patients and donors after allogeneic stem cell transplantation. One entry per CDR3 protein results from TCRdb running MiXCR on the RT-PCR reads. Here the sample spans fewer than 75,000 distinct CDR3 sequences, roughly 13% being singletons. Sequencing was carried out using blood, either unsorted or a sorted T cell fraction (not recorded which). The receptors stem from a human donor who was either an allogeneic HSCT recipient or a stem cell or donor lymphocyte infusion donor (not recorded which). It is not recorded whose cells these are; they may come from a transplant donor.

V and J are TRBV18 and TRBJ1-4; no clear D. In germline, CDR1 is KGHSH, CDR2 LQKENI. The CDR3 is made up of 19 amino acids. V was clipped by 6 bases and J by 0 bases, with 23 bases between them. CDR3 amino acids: CASSRRPTAEATTNEKLFF. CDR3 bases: TGTGCCAGCTCCCGACGACCTACAGCGGAGGCCACAACTAATGAAAAACTGTTTTTT.

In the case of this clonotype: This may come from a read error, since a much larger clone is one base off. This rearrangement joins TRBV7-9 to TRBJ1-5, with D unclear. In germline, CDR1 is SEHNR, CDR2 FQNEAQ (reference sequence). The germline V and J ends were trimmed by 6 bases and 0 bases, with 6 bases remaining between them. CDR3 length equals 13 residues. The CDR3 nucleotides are TGTGCCAGCAGGGTGAATAGCAATCAGCCCCAGCATTTT. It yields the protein CASRVNSNQPQHF.

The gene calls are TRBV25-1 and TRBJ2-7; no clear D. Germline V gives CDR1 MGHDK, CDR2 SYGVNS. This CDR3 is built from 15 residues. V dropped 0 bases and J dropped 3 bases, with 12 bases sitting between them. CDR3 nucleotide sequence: TGTGCCAGCAGTGAATATTCCCCGGATAGCTACGAGCAGTACTTC. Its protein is CASSEYSPDSYEQYF.

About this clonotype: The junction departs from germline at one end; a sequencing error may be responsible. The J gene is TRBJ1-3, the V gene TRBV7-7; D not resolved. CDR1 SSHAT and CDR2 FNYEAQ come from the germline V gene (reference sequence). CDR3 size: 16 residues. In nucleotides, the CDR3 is TGTGCTAGCAGCCCGGGTGTTGGCATCTCTGGAAACACCATATATTTT. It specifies CASSPGVGISGNTIYF.